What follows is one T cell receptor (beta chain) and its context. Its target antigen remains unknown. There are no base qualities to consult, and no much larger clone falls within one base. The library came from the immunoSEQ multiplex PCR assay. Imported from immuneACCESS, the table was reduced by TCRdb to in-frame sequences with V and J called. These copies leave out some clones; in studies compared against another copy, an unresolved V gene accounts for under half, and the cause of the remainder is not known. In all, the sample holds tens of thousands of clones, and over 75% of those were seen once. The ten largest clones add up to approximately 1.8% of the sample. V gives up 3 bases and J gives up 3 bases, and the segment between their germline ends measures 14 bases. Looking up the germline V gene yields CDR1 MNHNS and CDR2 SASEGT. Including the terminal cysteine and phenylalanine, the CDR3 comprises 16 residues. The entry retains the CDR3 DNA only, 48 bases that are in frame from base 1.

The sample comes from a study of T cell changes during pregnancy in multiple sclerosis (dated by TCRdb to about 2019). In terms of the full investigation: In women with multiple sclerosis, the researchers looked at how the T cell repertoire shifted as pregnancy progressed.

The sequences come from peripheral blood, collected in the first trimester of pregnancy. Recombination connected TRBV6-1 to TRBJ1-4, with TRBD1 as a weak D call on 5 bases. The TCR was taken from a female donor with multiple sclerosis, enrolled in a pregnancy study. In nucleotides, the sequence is TGTGCCAGCAGTGACACGGGGACTAGGGCTAATGAAAAACTGTTTTTT. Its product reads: CASSDTGTRANEKLFF.